The next 9 T cell receptor beta chains were all read from a single sample in a study of regulatory T cells in long-lasting Graves disease. Building the TCR beta libraries relied on iRepertoire HTBI primers, and CDR3 regions underwent Arm-PCR. MiXCR was run by TCRdb on the multiplex PCR reads, yielding one entry per CDR3 protein. The sample consists of some 500,000 distinct CDR3 sequences, around an eighth of them appearing once. The time point here: newly diagnosed GD, antithyroid drugs for less than 3 months. The TCR library was prepared using RNA isolated from PBMCs. These same data were also listed under a study on T cells in Graves' hyperthyroidism and ophthalmopathy.

Specimen: peripheral blood mononuclear cells (PBMCs), collected at new diagnosis, from a patient treated with antithyroid drugs. These receptors were taken from a man aged 25-45 years with Graves disease.

This clonotype showed up just a few times. As DNA, the CDR3 is TGCAGTGCTGGGCGAGACGGAACAGTTGAAGCTTTCTTT. Its translation is CSAGRDGTVEAFF. The gene calls are TRBV20-1 and TRBJ1-1, with D hard to call. From germline, CDR1 is DFQATT and CDR2 SNEGSKA (reference sequence). CDR3 size: 13 residues. The V end was cut by 5 bases, the J end by 7 bases, with 17 bases between.

This clonotype was detected many times. The chain recombines TRBV29-1 with TRBJ2-1, with 11 bases identical to TRBD2. The length of the CDR3 is 17 residues. After removal of 4 bases from V and 7 bases from J, the junction contained 15 bases not matched to a gene. CDR1 is SQVTM, CDR2 ANQGSEA, per germline. As DNA, the CDR3 is TGCAGCGTTGGCCGGCTAGCGGGAGGACAAGGTAGAAATGAGCAGTTCTTC. Translating gives CSVGRLAGGQGRNEQFF.

This clonotype was observed at least ten times. The chain carries TRBV3-1 and TRBJ1-6, with TRBD1 as a possible D gene (5 bases). The CDR3 sequence is 14 residues long. Germline assignment: CDR1 LGHDT and CDR2 YNNKEL (reference sequence). Trimming left V 7 bases short and J 6 bases short, with 13 bases between. In DNA, the CDR3 is TGTGCCAGCAACATCGGGAGGGGTAATTCACCCCTCCACTTT. Its protein product is CASNIGRGNSPLHF.

CDR3 protein: CASSQPGKQFF. The CDR3 DNA reads as TGCGCCAGCAGCCAACCGGGAAAGCAGTTCTTC. This chain joins TRBV4-1 and TRBJ2-3, with D possibly TRBD2 on 5 matching bases. The J call may be mistaken, given a closer DNA end match to TRBJ2-1. The germline gives CDR1 MGHRA, CDR2 YSYEKL. There are 11 residues in the CDR3.

At least ten counts were recorded for this clonotype. The junction differs from germline at one of its ends, possibly a read error. The chain is built from TRBV24-1 and TRBJ2-7, with D unresolved. In germline, CDR1 is KGHDR, CDR2 SFDVKD. This CDR3 contains 14 residues. The CDR3 loop reads CATSAPLPSDEQYF. CDR3 bases: TGTGCCACCAGTGCCCCCCTCCCCTCCGACGAGCAGTACTTC.

This clonotype was detected ten times or more. The chain combines TRBV6-1 with TRBJ2-5; D gene unclear. From germline, CDR1 is MNHNS and CDR2 SASEGT. The CDR3 covers 13 residues. Trimming removed 3 bases at V and 1 base at J, with 6 bases between. The CDR3 spells CASSETSQETQYF. The CDR3 bases are TGTGCCAGCAGTGAGACCTCCCAAGAGACCCAGTACTTC.

This clonotype was found many times. The chain joins TRBV29-1 to TRBJ1-1; D is unresolved. The CDR3 loop spans 10 amino acids. The germline V gene has CDR1 SQVTM and CDR2 ANQGSEA. V gave up 5 bases and J gave up 8 bases, with 9 bases separating them. The CDR3 sequence: CSVIGSEAFF. CDR3 nucleotides: TGCAGCGTTATTGGTTCCGAAGCTTTCTTT.

This clonotype was counted ten times or more. V and J are TRBV7-9 and TRBJ1-3; a possible D gene is TRBD1 (6 bases). The V end lost 3 bases, the J end lost 7 bases, and 10 bases lay between the germline ends. In germline, CDR1 is SEHNR, CDR2 FQNEAQ (reference sequence). The CDR3 covers 13 residues. CDR3 sequence reads: CASSFTGLNTIYF. CDR3 nucleotide sequence: TGTGCCAGCAGCTTTACAGGGCTGAACACCATATATTTT.

This clonotype has a count of ten or more. The chain combines TRBV7-9 with TRBJ2-5, with D possibly being TRBD2 (5 bases). This CDR3 spans 15 amino acids. Germline CDR1 and CDR2: SEHNR and FQNEAQ (reference sequence). The V end was cut by 1 base, the J end by 1 base, with 10 bases between. In DNA form, the CDR3 reads TGTGCCAGCAGCTTAGGGAGGTCGGCCCAAGAGACCCAGTACTTC. The encoded protein is CASSLGRSAQETQYF.